This TCR beta chain emerged from a study of technical replicates of blood from a handful of donors. Unmatched junction bases numbered 4, after V lost 6 bases and J lost 2 bases. Germline CDR1 and CDR2: SGHRS and YFSETQ. This CDR3 has 13 residues. Sequenced by immunoSEQ multiplex PCR; TCRdb stores in-frame clones only, minus some. The table includes tens of thousands of clones, 95% to 98% detected once. This clonotype was sampled from a human donor in good health. This rearrangement joins TRBV5-1 to TRBJ1-2, with 7 nucleotides matching TRBD1. Sequenced input: T cells isolated from PBMCs. Here the CDR3 DNA reads TGCGCCAGCAACTCGGGACAGAACTATGGCTACACCTTC. This translates into CASNSGQNYGYTF.